This TCR beta chain was sequenced during a study of T cells after yellow fever vaccination (dated by TCRdb to between 2018 and 2021). Looking at the study overall: Libraries from fractions with low cell numbers were prepared with the SMART-Seq v4 Ultra Low Input RNA kit. Bulk TCR alpha and beta repertoires were sequenced longitudinally to track T-cell clones before and after primary and booster YFV17D yellow fever vaccination. Two healthy male donors, one aged 18 to 30 and one aged 30 to 40 years, were included in the cohort. Blood samples were taken at several timepoints before and after primary and secondary immunization, and bulk PBMC replicates and cell subsets were isolated. The research as a whole found: Computational filtering was needed because FACS-sorted repertoires could contain abundant contaminating clonotypes from the bulk population. A small share of clonotypes occurred in both CD4 and CD8 compartments, likely arising from convergent recombination. Because only a couple of donors were included in the study, the extent to which the findings can be generalized is limited. Compared with the primary T-cell response, the secondary T-cell response was weaker but faster, peaking on day 5 rather than day 15. Most clones expanded after primary vaccination were re-detected after the booster (almost 98% of CD4 and approximately 85% of CD8), suggesting broad memory maintenance.

Synthesis of TCR cDNA relied on 5'RACE template switching, a step that introduced a universal primer site along with unique molecular identifiers. cDNA synthesis was primed from both the TCR alpha and TCR beta constant segments. Library amplification involved two PCR steps, and the second step added sample barcodes and sequencing adapters. Sequencing of libraries was performed on Illumina HiSeq 2500 (2x100 bp) or NovaSeq (2x150 bp). Concerning the study's data processing: Reads were demultiplexed and collapsed into UMI consensus sequences with MIGEC, and V(D)J alignment was performed with MiXCR. Using edgeR on replicate PBMC samples, clonotypes were called vaccine-responding if FDR was below 0.01 and the log2 fold change was above 5 up to day 15. Each bulk clonotype was labeled CD4 or CD8 based on which sequenced repertoire, CD4 or CD8, contained the clonotype at higher abundance. Starting from the raw public reads, TCRdb applied fastp trimming at Q25, assembled clones with MiXCR and retained in-frame beta chains. Each record represents a unique CDR3 protein, reported with the most common genes and DNA among its rows. In this record, the V and J calls reflect TCRdb's handling and not the investigators' own analysis. The sample contains about 330,000 distinct CDR3 sequences, 7% to 10% of them found a single time. Jointly, the top ten make up around 17% of the sample.

The treatment or condition label corresponds to: live attenuated yellow fever vaccine strain. At each blood-draw timepoint, two biological replicates of bulk PBMCs were obtained. PBMCs were isolated from peripheral blood using a standard Ficoll-Paque protocol. RNA was extracted with TriZol from bulk PBMCs, CD4 and CD8 fractions, and dextramer-positive and dextramer-negative fractions. This clonotype was counted a few times. Its antigen target is currently unknown. Base-call qualities are not available, and no considerably larger clone is one nucleotide away. Sample: PBMCs, taken more than 40 days after the first yellow fever vaccination. The sequence derives from a young man who received the YFV17D yellow fever vaccine.

The CDR3 sequence is CASSLPPAGSYEQYF. The base sequence is TGTGCCAGCAGTTTACCCCCAGCGGGCAGCTACGAGCAGTACTTC. This sequence uses TRBV12-3 or TRBV12-4 and TRBJ2-7; TRBD2 might be the D gene, on 6 matching bases. The CDR3 has 15 amino acids, counting the end cysteine and phenylalanine. Only the CDR3 part of the read is kept: 45 bases, read in frame from the first base. V lost 2 bases and J lost 3 bases; the stretch between them is 14 bases long.